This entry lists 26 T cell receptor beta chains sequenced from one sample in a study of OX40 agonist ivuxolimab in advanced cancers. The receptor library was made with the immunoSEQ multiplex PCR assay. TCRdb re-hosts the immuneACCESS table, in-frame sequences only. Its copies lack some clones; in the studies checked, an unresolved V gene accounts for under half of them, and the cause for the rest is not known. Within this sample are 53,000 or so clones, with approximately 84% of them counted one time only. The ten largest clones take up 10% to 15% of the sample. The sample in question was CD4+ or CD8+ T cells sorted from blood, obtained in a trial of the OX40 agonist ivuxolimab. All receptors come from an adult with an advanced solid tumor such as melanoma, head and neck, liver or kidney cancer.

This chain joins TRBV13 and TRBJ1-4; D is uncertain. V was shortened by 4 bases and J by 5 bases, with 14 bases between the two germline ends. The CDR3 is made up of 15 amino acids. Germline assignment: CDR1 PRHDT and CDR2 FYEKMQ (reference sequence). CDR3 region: CASSYRAGRNEKLFF. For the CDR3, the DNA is TGTGCCAGCAGCTATAGGGCAGGAAGAAATGAAAAACTGTTTTTT.

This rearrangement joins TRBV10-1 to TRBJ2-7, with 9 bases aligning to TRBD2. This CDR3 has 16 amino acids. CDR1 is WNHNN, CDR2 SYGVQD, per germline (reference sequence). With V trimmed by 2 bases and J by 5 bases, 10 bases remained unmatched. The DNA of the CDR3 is TGCGCCAGCAGTGAGGAGGTAGCGGGAGTTAAGAACGAGCAGTACTTC. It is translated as CASSEEVAGVKNEQYF.

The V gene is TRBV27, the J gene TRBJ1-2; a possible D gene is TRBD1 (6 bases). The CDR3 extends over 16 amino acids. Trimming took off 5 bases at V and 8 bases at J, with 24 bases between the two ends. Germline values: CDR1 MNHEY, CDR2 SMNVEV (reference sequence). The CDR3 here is CASSPSRSGGSGGYTF. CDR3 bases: TGTGCCAGCAGTCCCTCCAGGTCGGGGGGCTCGGGGGGCTACACCTTC.

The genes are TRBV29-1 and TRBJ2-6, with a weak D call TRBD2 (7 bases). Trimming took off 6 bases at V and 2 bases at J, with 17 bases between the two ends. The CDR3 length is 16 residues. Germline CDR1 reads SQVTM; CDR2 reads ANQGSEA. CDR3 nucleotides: TGCAGCGTCACAGACACGGGGGGCCCTGGGGCCAACGTCCTGACTTTC. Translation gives CSVTDTGGPGANVLTF.

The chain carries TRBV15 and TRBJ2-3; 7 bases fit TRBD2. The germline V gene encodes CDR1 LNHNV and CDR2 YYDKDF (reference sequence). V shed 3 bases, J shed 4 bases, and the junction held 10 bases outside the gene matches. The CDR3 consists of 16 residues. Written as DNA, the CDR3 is TGTGCCACCAGCAGCTGGCCTAGGGAGGGCGCAGATACGCAGTATTTT. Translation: CATSSWPREGADTQYF. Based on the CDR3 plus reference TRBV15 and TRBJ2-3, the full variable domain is DAMVIQNPRYQVTQFGKPVTLSCSQTLNHNVMYWYQQKSSQAPKLLFHYYDKDFNNEADTPDNFQSRRPNTSFCFLDIRSPGLGDTAMYLCATSSWPREGADTQYFGPGTRLTVL.

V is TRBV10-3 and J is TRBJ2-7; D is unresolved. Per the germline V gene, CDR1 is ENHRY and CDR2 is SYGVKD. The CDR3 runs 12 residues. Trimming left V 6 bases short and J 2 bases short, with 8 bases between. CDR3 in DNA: TGTGCCATCAGCAAAACGACCTACGAGCAGTACTTC. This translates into CAISKTTYEQYF.

The CDR3 spells CASSLQMSTGELFF. The CDR3 nucleotides read TGTGCCAGCAGCTTGCAGATGAGCACCGGGGAGCTGTTTTTT. The chain has TRBV5-4 and TRBJ2-2, with D uncertain. Trimming left V 1 base short and J 4 bases short, with 8 bases between. Per the germline V gene, CDR1 is SGHNT and CDR2 is YYREEE (reference sequence). This CDR3 contains 14 residues.

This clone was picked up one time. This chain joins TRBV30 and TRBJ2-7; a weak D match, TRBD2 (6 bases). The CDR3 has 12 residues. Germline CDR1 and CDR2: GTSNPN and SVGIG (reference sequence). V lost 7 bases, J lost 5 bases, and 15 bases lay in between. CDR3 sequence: CASGDQGDEQYF. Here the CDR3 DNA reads TGTGCCTCGGGGGACCAAGGCGACGAGCAGTACTTC.

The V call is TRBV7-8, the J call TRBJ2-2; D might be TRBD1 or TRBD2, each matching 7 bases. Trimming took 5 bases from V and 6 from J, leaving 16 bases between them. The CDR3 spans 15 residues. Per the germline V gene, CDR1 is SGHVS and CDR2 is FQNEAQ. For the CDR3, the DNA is TGTGCCAGCAGCCAGCGCAGGGGGGGGGCCGGGGAGCTGTTTTTT. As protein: CASSQRRGGAGELFF.

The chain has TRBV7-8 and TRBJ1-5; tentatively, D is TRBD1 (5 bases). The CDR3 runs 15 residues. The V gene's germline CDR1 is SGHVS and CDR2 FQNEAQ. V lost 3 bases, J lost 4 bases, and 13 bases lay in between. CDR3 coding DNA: TGTGCCAGCAGCTTGGGACGTGGGGGGAATCAGCCCCAGCATTTT. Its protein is CASSLGRGGNQPQHF.

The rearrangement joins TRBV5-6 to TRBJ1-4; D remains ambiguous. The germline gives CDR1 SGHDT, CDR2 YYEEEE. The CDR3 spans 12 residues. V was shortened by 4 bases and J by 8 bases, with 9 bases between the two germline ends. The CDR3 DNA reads TGTGCCAGCAGCGTAGTCTGGGAAAAACTGTTTTTT. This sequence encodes CASSVVWEKLFF.

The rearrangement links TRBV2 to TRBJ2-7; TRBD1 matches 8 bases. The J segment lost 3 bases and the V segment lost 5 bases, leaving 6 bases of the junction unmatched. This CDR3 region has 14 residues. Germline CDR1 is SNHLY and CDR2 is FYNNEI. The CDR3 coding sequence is TGTGCCAGCAGTCAGGACAGGGCGATCTACGAGCAGTACTTC. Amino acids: CASSQDRAIYEQYF.

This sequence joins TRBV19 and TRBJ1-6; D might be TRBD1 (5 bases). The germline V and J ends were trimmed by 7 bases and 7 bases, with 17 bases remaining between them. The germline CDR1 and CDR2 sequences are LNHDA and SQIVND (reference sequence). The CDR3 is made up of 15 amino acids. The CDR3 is CASKTSGEGNSPLHF. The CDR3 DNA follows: TGTGCCAGTAAGACCTCGGGGGAGGGCAATTCACCCCTCCACTTT.

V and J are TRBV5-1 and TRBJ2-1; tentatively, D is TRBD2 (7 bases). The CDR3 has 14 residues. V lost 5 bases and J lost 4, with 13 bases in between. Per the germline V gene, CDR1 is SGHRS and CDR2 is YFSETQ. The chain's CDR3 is CASRMGGQYNEQFF. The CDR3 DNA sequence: TGCGCCAGCAGGATGGGGGGGCAGTACAATGAGCAGTTCTTC.

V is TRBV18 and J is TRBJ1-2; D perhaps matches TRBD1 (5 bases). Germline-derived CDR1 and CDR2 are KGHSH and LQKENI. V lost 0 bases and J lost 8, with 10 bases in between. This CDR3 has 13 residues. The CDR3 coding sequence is TGTGCCAGCTCACCACCAGTAGGGGCGGGCTACACCTTC. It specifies CASSPPVGAGYTF.

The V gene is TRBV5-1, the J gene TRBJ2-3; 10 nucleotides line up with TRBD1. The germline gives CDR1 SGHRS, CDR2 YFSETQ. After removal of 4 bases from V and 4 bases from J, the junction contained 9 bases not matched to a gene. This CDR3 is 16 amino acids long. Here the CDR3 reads CASSVTGGLVADTQYF. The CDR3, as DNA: TGCGCCAGCAGCGTGACAGGGGGCCTGGTTGCAGATACGCAGTATTTT.

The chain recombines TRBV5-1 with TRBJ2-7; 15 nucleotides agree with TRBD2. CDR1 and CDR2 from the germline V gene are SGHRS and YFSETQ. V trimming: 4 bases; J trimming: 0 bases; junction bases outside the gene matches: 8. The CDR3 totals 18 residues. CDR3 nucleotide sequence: TGCGCCAGCAGCCCAGGACTAGCGGGAGGGACCGTCTCCTACGAGCAGTACTTC. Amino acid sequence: CASSPGLAGGTVSYEQYF. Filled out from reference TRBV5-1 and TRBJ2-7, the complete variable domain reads KAGVTQTPRYLIKTRGQQVTLSCSPISGHRSVSWYQQTPGQGLQFLFEYFSETQRNKGNFPGRFSGRQFSNSRSEMNVSTLELGDSALYLCASSPGLAGGTVSYEQYFGPGTRLTVT.

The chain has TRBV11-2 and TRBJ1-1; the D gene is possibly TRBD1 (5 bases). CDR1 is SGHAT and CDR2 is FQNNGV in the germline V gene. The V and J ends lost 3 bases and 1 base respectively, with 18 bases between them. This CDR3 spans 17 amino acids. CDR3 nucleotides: TGTGCCAGCAGCTTTTTGCCGGGACGAAAGGGGAACACTGAAGCTTTCTTT. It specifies CASSFLPGRKGNTEAFF.

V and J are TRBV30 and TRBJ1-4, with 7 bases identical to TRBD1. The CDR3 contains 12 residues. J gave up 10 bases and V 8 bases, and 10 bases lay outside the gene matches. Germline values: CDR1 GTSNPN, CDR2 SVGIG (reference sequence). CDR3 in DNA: TGTGCCGGCCGGGACAGCCTTTTAAAACTGTTTTTT. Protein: CAGRDSLLKLFF.

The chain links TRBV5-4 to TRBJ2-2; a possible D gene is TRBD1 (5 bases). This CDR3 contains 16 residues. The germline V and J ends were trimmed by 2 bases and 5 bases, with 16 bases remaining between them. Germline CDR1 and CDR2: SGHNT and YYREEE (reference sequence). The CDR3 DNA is TGTGCCAGCAGCTTAGGTGGGGCAGGGCAAACCGGGGAGCTGTTTTTT. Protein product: CASSLGGAGQTGELFF.

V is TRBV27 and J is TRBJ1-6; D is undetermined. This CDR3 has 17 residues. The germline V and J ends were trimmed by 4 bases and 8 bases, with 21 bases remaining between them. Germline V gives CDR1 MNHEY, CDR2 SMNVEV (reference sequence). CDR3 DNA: TGTGCCAGCAGTTCGACTTTCTCGACAAATATGGATTCACCCCTCCACTTT. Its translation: CASSSTFSTNMDSPLHF.

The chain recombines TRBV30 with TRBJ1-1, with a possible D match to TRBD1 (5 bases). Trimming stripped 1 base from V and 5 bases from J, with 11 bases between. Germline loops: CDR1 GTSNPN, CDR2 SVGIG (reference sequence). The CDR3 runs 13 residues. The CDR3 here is CAWSGGRQTEAFF. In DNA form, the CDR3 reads TGTGCCTGGAGTGGGGGCAGGCAAACTGAAGCTTTCTTT.

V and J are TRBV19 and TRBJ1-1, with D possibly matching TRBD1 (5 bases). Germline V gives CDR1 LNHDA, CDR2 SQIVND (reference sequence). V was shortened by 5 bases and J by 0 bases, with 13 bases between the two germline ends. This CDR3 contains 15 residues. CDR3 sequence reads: CASSPRQSMNTEAFF. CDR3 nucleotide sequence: TGTGCCAGTAGTCCTCGACAGTCAATGAACACTGAAGCTTTCTTT. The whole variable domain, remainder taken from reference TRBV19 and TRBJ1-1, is DGGITQSPKYLFRKEGQNVTLSCEQNLNHDAMYWYRQDPGQGLRLIYYSQIVNDFQKGDIAEGYSVSREKKESFPLTVTSAQKNPTAFYLCASSPRQSMNTEAFFGQGTRLTVV.

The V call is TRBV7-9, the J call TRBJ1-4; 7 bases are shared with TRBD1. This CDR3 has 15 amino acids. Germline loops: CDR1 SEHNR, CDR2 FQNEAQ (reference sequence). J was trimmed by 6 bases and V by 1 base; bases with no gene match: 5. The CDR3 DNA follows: TGTGCCAGCAGCTTAGTCGGGCAGGGGGATGAAAAACTGTTTTTT. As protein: CASSLVGQGDEKLFF.

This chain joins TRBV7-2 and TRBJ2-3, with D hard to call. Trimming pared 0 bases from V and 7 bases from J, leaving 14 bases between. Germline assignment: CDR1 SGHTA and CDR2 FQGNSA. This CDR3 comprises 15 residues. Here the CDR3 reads CASSLAQLPSHTQYF. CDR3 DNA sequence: TGTGCCAGCAGCTTAGCCCAACTTCCCTCACATACGCAGTATTTT.

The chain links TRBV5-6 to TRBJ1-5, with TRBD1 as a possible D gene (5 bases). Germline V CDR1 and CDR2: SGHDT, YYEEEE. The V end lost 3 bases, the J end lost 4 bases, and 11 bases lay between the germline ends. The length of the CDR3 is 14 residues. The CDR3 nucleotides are TGTGCCAGCAGCTATCAGGGATTGAATCAGCCCCAGCATTTT. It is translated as CASSYQGLNQPQHF.